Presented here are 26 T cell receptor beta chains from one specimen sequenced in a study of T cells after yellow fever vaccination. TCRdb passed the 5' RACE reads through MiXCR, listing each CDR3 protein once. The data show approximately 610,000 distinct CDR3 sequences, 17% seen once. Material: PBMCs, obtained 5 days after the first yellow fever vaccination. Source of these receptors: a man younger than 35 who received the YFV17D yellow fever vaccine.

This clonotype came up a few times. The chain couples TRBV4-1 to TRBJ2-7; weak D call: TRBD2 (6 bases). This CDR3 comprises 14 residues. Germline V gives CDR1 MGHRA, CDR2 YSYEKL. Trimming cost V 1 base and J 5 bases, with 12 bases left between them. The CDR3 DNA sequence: TGCGCCAGCAGCCAAGGGGGTCGCGGGAACGAGCAGTACTTC. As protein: CASSQGGRGNEQYF.

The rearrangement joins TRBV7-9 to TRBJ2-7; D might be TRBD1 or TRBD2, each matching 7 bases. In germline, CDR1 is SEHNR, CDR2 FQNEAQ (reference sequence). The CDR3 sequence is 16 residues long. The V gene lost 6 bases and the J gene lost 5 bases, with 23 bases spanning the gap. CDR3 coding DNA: TGTGCCAGCAGTCAGGGGGGCGGGGGAGGGTTCGACGAGCAGTACTTC. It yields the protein CASSQGGGGGFDEQYF.

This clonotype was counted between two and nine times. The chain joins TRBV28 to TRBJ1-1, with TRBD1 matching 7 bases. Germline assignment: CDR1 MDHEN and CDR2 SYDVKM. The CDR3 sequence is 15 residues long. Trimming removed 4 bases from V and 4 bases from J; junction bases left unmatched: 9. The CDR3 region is CASSWGAGGRTEAFF. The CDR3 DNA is TGTGCCAGCAGTTGGGGGGCAGGGGGGCGCACTGAAGCTTTCTTT.

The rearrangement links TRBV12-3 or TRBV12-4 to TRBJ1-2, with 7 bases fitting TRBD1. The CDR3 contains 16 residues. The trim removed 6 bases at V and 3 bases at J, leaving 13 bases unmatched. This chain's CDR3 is CASRIIGAGGHYGYTF. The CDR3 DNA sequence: TGTGCCAGCAGGATTATCGGGGCAGGGGGACACTATGGCTACACCTTC.

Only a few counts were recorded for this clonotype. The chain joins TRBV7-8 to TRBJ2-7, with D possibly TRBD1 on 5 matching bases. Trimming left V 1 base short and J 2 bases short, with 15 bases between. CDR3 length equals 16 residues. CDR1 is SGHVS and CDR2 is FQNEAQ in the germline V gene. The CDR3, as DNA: TGTGCCAGCAGCTTAGTGCAGGGTCTAACGGCCTACGAGCAGTACGTC. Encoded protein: CASSLVQGLTAYEQYV.

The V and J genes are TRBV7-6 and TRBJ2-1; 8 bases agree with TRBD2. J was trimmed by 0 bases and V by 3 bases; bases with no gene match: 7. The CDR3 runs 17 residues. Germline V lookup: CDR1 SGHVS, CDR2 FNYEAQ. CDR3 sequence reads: CASSFFSGERSYNEQFF. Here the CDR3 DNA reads TGTGCCAGCAGCTTTTTTAGCGGGGAGCGCTCCTACAATGAGCAGTTCTTC.

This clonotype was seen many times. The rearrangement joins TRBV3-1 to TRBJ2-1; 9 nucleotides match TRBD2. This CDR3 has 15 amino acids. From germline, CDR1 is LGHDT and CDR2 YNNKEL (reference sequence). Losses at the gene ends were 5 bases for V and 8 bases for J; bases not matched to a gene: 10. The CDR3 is CASSYPGGGADEQFF. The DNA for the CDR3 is TGTGCCAGCAGCTATCCAGGCGGGGGGGCAGATGAGCAGTTCTTC.

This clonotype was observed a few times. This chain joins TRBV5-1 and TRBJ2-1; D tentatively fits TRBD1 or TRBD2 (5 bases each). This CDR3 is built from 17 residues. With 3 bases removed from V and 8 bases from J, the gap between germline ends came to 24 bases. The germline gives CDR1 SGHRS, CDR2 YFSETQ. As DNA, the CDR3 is TGCGCCAGCAGCTCCGTAGCCGGGACCCGCTTTAAGCATGAGCAGTTCTTC. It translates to CASSSVAGTRFKHEQFF.

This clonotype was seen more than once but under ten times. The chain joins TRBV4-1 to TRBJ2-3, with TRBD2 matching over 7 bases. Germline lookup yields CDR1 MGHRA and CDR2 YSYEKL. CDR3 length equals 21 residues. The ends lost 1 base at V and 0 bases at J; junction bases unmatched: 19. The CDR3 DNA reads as TGCGCCAGCAGCCAAGGCCCCTATAGGGCGGGGGTCGTTACTAGCACAGATACGCAGTATTTT. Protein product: CASSQGPYRAGVVTSTDTQYF.

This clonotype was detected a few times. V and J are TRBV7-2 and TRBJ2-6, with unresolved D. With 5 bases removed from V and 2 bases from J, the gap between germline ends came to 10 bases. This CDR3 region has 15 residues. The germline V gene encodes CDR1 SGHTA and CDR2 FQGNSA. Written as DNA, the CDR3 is TGTGCCAGCAGCCCAGAAGGGACTGGGGCCAACGTCCTGACTTTC. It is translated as CASSPEGTGANVLTF.

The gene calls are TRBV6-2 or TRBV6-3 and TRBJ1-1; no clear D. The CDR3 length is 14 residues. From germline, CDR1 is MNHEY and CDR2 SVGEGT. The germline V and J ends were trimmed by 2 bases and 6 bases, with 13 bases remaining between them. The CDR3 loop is CASSYDESRAEAFF. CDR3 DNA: TGTGCCAGCAGTTACGACGAAAGCCGGGCTGAAGCTTTCTTT.

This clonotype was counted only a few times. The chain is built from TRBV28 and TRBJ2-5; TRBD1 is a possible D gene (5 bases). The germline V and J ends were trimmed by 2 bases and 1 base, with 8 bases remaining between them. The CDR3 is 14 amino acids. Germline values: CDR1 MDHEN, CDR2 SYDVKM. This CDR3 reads CASSLIQAQETQYF. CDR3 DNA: TGTGCCAGCAGTTTAATACAGGCCCAAGAGACCCAGTACTTC.

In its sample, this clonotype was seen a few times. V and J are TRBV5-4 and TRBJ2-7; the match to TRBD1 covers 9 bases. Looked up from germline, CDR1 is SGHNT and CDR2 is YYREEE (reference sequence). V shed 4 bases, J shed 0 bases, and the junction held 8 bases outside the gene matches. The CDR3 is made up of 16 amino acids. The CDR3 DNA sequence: TGTGCCAGCAGCGGATTGACAGGGGGGAACTCCTACGAGCAGTACTTC. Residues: CASSGLTGGNSYEQYF.

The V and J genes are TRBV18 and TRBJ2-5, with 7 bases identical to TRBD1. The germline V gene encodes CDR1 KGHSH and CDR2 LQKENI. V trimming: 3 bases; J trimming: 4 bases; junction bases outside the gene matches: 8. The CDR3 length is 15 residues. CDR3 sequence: CASSPSRGPGETQYF. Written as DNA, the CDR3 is TGTGCCAGCTCACCTTCGAGGGGGCCCGGAGAGACCCAGTACTTC.

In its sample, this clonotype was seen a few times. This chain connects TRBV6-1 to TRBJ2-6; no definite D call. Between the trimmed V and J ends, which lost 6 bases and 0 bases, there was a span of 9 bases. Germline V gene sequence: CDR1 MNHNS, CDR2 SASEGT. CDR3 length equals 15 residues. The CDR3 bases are TGTGCCAGCAGCCCGAGCCTCTCTGGGGCCAACGTCCTGACTTTC. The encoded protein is CASSPSLSGANVLTF.

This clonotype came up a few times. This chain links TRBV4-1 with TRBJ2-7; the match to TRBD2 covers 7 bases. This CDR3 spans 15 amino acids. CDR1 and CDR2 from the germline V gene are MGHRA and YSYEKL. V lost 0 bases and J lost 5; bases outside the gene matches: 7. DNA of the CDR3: TGCGCCAGCAGCCAAGATGGGGGGGGTTTTCACGAGCAGTACTTC. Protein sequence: CASSQDGGGFHEQYF.

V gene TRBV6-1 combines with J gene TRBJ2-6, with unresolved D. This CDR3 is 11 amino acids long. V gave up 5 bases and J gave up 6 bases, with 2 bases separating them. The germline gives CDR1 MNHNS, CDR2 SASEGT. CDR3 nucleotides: TGTGCCAGCAGTCTGGCCAACGTCCTGACTTTC. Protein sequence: CASSLANVLTF.

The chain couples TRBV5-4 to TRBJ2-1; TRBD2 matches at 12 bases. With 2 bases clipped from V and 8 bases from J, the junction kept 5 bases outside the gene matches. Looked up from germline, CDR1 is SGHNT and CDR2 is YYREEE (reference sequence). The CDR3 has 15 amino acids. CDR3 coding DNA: TGTGCCAGCAGCTTATCTAGCGGGGGGGTCCATGAGCAGTTCTTC. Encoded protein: CASSLSSGGVHEQFF. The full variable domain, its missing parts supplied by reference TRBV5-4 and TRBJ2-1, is ETGVTQSPTHLIKTRGQQVTLRCSSQSGHNTVSWYQQALGQGPQFIFQYYREEENGRGNFPPRFSGLQFPNYSSELNVNALELDDSALYLCASSLSSGGVHEQFFGPGTRLTVL.

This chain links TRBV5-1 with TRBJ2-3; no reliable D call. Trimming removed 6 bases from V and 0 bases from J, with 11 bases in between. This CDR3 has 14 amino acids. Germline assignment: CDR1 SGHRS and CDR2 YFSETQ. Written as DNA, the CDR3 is TGCGCCAGCACCCAGATAGAGAGCACAGATACGCAGTATTTT. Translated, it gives CASTQIESTDTQYF.

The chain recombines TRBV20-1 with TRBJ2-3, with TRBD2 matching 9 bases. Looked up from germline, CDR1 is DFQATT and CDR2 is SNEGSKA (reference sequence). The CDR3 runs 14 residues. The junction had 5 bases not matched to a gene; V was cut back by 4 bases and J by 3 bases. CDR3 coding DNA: TGCAGTGCTACCGCGGGGGGGCCTACAGATACGCAGTATTTT. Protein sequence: CSATAGGPTDTQYF.

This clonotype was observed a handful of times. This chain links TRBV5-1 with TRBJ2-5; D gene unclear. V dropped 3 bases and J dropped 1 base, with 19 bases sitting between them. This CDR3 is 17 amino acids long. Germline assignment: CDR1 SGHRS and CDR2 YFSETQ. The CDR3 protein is CASSSPAPQTTQETQYF. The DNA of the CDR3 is TGCGCCAGCAGCTCTCCGGCGCCTCAAACAACCCAAGAGACCCAGTACTTC.

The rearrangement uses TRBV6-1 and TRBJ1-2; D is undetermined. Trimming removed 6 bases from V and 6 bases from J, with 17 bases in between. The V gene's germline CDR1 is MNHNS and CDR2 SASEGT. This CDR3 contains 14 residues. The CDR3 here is CASRPDGRTNGYTF. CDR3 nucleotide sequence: TGTGCCAGCAGACCCGACGGAAGAACAAATGGCTACACCTTC.

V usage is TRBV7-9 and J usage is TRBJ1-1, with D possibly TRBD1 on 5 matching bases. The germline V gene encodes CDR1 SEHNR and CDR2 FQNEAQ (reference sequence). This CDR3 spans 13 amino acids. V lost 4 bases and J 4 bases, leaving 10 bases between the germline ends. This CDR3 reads CASSSTGITEAFF. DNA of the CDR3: TGTGCCAGCAGCTCAACAGGAATCACTGAAGCTTTCTTT. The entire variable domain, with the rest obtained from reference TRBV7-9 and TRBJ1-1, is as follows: DTGVSQNPRHKITKRGQNVTFRCDPISEHNRLYWYRQTLGQGPEFLTYFQNEAQLEKSRLLSDRFSAERPKGSFSTLEIQRTEQGDSAMYLCASSSTGITEAFFGQGTRLTVV.

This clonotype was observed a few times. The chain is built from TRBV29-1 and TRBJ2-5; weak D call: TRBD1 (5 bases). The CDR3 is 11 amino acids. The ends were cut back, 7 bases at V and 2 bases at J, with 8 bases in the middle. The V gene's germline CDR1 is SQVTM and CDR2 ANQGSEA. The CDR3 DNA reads TGCAGCGCAAGGACACAAGAGACCCAGTACTTC. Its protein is CSARTQETQYF.

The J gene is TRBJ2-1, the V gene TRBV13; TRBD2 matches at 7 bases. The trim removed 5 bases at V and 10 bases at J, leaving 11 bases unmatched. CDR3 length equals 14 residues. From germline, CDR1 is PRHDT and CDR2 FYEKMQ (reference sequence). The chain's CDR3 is CASSATSRPVEQFF. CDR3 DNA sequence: TGTGCCAGCAGCGCGACTAGCAGGCCCGTAGAGCAGTTCTTC.

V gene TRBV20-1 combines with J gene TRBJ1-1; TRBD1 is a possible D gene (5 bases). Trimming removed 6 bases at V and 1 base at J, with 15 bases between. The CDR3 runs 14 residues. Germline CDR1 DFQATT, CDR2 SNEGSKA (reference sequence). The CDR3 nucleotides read TGCAGTGCACGGATCAGGGTTGAGAACACTGAAGCTTTCTTT. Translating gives CSARIRVENTEAFF.